The 20 T cell receptor beta chains below all came from one sample that was sequenced in a study of blood T cell repertoires in COVID-19 (dated by TCRdb to the early 2020s). The method behind the library was the immunoSEQ multiplex PCR assay. Imported from immuneACCESS, the table was reduced by TCRdb to in-frame sequences with V and J called. These copies leave out some clones; in studies compared against another copy, an unresolved V gene accounts for under half, and the cause of the remainder is not known. The sample records about 27,000 clones, more than 80% of which are singletons. In total, the top ten clones hold about 39% of the sample. What was sequenced was peripheral blood. Receptor source: a woman at least 80 years old with acute or convalescent COVID-19.

CDR3 sequence (DNA): TGTGCCAGCAGTCCCACAGTGCCCGGAAACACCATATATTTT. Protein product: CASSPTVPGNTIYF. V and J are TRBV28 and TRBJ1-3; no definite D call. The CDR3 is 14 residues long. Germline V lookup: CDR1 MDHEN, CDR2 SYDVKM. V was cut by 5 bases and J by 4 bases, with 12 bases left in between. Full variable domain (missing parts from reference TRBV28 and TRBJ1-3): DVKVTQSSRYLVKRTGEKVFLECVQDMDHENMFWYRQDPGLGLRLIYFSYDVKMKEKGDIPEGYSVSREKKERFSLILESASTNQTSMYLCASSPTVPGNTIYFGEGSWLTVV.

The rearrangement links TRBV9 to TRBJ1-1, with D possibly being TRBD1 (5 bases). Trimming took off 0 bases at V and 3 bases at J, with 9 bases between the two ends. The CDR3 extends over 14 amino acids. The germline CDR1 and CDR2 sequences are SGDLS and YYNGEE. The CDR3 sequence is CASSVAGLDTEAFF. The CDR3, as DNA: TGTGCCAGCAGCGTAGCAGGGCTGGACACTGAAGCTTTCTTT.

The rearrangement links TRBV18 to TRBJ1-5; D may be TRBD1 (5 bases). Germline lookup yields CDR1 KGHSH and CDR2 LQKENI. V was trimmed by 3 bases and J by 6 bases, leaving 15 bases between them. This CDR3 spans 15 amino acids. The CDR3 loop reads CASSPVQGGVQPQHF. CDR3 sequence (DNA): TGTGCCAGCTCACCTGTCCAGGGAGGAGTTCAGCCCCAGCATTTT.

The V and J genes are TRBV18 and TRBJ2-2; D is ambiguous. Germline V lookup: CDR1 KGHSH, CDR2 LQKENI. This CDR3 has 15 residues. The V end was cut by 2 bases, the J end by 3 bases, with 10 bases between. CDR3 in amino acids: CASSPSTAHTGELFF. The CDR3 nucleotides read TGTGCCAGCTCACCAAGTACAGCACACACCGGGGAGCTGTTTTTT.

The V and J genes are TRBV18 and TRBJ1-5; 7 nucleotides match TRBD1. The CDR3 has 14 residues. Trimming removed 4 bases from V and 10 bases from J; junction bases left unmatched: 10. The V gene's germline CDR1 is KGHSH and CDR2 LQKENI. The CDR3 DNA follows: TGTGCCAGCTCACGAGACAGGGTGGAGGGTCCCCAGCATTTT. Protein product: CASSRDRVEGPQHF.

The chain combines TRBV19 with TRBJ1-5; the D gene is possibly TRBD1 (6 bases). The germline V gene encodes CDR1 LNHDA and CDR2 SQIVND (reference sequence). This CDR3 spans 16 amino acids. The ends were cut back, 2 bases at V and 0 bases at J, with 11 bases in the middle. CDR3 amino acids: CASSIFTGNSNQPQHF. The CDR3 DNA sequence: TGTGCCAGTAGTATATTTACAGGGAATAGCAATCAGCCCCAGCATTTT.

The chain is built from TRBV6-5 and TRBJ2-1; 9 bases align to TRBD1. The CDR3 is made up of 15 amino acids. J gave up 8 bases and V 6 bases, and 11 bases lay outside the gene matches. In germline, CDR1 is MNHEY, CDR2 SVGAGI. CDR3 region: CASRKDRGLKDEQFF. DNA of the CDR3: TGTGCCAGCAGAAAGGACAGGGGTTTGAAGGATGAGCAGTTCTTC.

The rearrangement links TRBV18 to TRBJ1-1; tentative D call: TRBD1 (6 bases). The length of the CDR3 is 12 residues. With 2 bases removed from V and 10 bases from J, the gap between germline ends came to 11 bases. From germline, CDR1 is KGHSH and CDR2 LQKENI. The CDR3 region has the DNA TGTGCCAGCTCACCATCAGGGGATCGAGCTTTCTTT. This sequence encodes CASSPSGDRAFF.

The rearrangement joins TRBV20-1 to TRBJ2-7; TRBD2 aligns across 7 bases. This CDR3 is built from 11 residues. Looked up from germline, CDR1 is DFQATT and CDR2 is SNEGSKA (reference sequence). The V and J ends lost 5 bases and 7 bases, in that order; junction bases with no gene match: 5. The DNA for the CDR3 is TGCAGTGCTGGGAGGGCCGGGGAGCAGTACTTC. Translation gives CSAGRAGEQYF.

The chain recombines TRBV5-1 with TRBJ2-7; D unclear. V was clipped by 2 bases and J by 0 bases, with 6 bases between them. This CDR3 comprises 13 residues. Germline values: CDR1 SGHRS, CDR2 YFSETQ. The DNA for the CDR3 is TGCGCCAGCAGCTTTACGAGCTCCTACGAGCAGTACTTC. Translating gives CASSFTSSYEQYF.

Points on this clone: The junction does not match germline at one end; this may be a read error. This specimen includes other DNA sequences encoding the same CDR3. The J gene is TRBJ1-5, the V gene TRBV18; 7 positions match TRBD1. The germline gives CDR1 KGHSH, CDR2 LQKENI. CDR3 length: 15 amino acids. For the CDR3, the DNA is TGTGCCAGCTCACCTGGGGACAGTCAGAATCAGCCCCAGCACTTT. It is translated as CASSPGDSQNQPQHF. The full variable domain, in which reference TRBV18 and TRBJ1-5 provide the parts outside the CDR3, is NAGVMQNPRHLVRRRGQEARLRCSPMKGHSHVYWYRQLPEEGLKFMVYLQKENIIDESGMPKERFSAEFPKEGPSILRIQQVVRGDSAAYFCASSPGDSQNQPQHFGDGTRLSIL.

The V gene is TRBV6-4, the J gene TRBJ2-1, with D unresolved. With 4 bases removed from V and 5 bases from J, the gap between germline ends came to 6 bases. Looked up from germline, CDR1 is MRHNA and CDR2 is SNTAGT. The CDR3 covers 12 residues. The CDR3 DNA sequence: TGTGCCAGCAGTGGAGAAAACAATGAGCAGTTCTTC. Translation gives CASSGENNEQFF.

V usage is TRBV2 and J usage is TRBJ2-7, with D perhaps matching TRBD2 (6 bases). CDR1 SNHLY and CDR2 FYNNEI come from the germline V gene. The CDR3 contains 14 residues. V dropped 4 bases and J dropped 2 bases, with 12 bases sitting between them. CDR3 sequence (DNA): TGTGCCAGCAGTGGGGGGACTCCCCCCTACGAGCAGTACTTC. Translation gives CASSGGTPPYEQYF.

J is TRBJ1-2 and V is TRBV5-1, with D possibly matching TRBD1 (5 bases). Deletions cut 3 bases from V and 6 bases from J, with 9 bases between. This CDR3 spans 12 amino acids. The germline CDR1 and CDR2 sequences are SGHRS and YFSETQ. In nucleotides, the CDR3 is TGCGCCAGCAGCTGGGGGGGTGATGGCTACACCTTC. Amino acids: CASSWGGDGYTF. Drawing the rest from reference TRBV5-1 and TRBJ1-2, the complete variable domain is KAGVTQTPRYLIKTRGQQVTLSCSPISGHRSVSWYQQTPGQGLQFLFEYFSETQRNKGNFPGRFSGRQFSNSRSEMNVSTLELGDSALYLCASSWGGDGYTFGSGTRLTVV.

V is TRBV7-2 and J is TRBJ2-6; no definite D call. This CDR3 is 15 amino acids long. Trimming took off 1 base at V and 4 bases at J, with 8 bases between the two ends. From germline, CDR1 is SGHTA and CDR2 FQGNSA. CDR3 loop: CASSLGAAGANVLTF. The CDR3 nucleotides are TGTGCCAGCAGCTTAGGTGCGGCCGGGGCCAACGTCCTGACTTTC.

The gene calls are TRBV7-9 and TRBJ2-3; a possible D gene is TRBD2 (5 bases). Germline V gene sequence: CDR1 SEHNR, CDR2 FQNEAQ (reference sequence). This CDR3 is 14 amino acids long. V was clipped by 5 bases and J by 4 bases, with 13 bases between them. The CDR3 region is CASSLLPAADTQYF. The CDR3 DNA is TGTGCCAGCAGCCTCCTCCCAGCGGCAGATACGCAGTATTTT.

The rearrangement joins TRBV10-2 to TRBJ1-6, with D perhaps matching TRBD1 (5 bases). The CDR3 spans 15 residues. V lost 0 bases and J 6 bases, leaving 9 bases between the germline ends. Looked up from germline, CDR1 is WSHSY and CDR2 is SAAADI. The CDR3 loop is CASSESGRGNSPLHF. The CDR3 DNA reads as TGCGCCAGCAGTGAGTCGGGAAGGGGTAATTCACCCCTCCACTTT.

V and J are TRBV5-4 and TRBJ2-1; 14 bases match TRBD2. The CDR3 extends over 16 amino acids. Germline V gene lookup returns CDR1 SGHNT and CDR2 YYREEE (reference sequence). V lost 4 bases, J lost 5 bases, and 5 bases stayed unmatched. The CDR3: CASSVPGLAGDNEQFF. CDR3 coding DNA: TGTGCCAGCAGCGTTCCGGGACTAGCGGGAGACAATGAGCAGTTCTTC.

The J gene is TRBJ1-1, the V gene TRBV5-5; perhaps TRBD1 as D (5 bases). The germline gives CDR1 SGHKS, CDR2 YYEKEE (reference sequence). The V end was cut by 4 bases, the J end by 4 bases, with 20 bases between. The CDR3 is 16 residues long. This CDR3 reads CASSPQGGARITEAFF. The DNA of the CDR3 is TGTGCCAGCAGCCCCCAGGGCGGGGCCCGTATCACTGAAGCTTTCTTT.

The chain uses TRBV7-9 and TRBJ1-2; D is uncertain. The CDR3 runs to 13 residues. The V end was cut by 5 bases, the J end by 4 bases, with 11 bases between. Germline V lookup: CDR1 SEHNR, CDR2 FQNEAQ (reference sequence). The CDR3 is CASSHPVGYGYTF. As DNA, the CDR3 is TGTGCCAGCAGCCACCCCGTCGGCTATGGCTACACCTTC. The full variable domain, completed using reference TRBV7-9 and TRBJ1-2, is DTGVSQNPRHKITKRGQNVTFRCDPISEHNRLYWYRQTLGQGPEFLTYFQNEAQLEKSRLLSDRFSAERPKGSFSTLEIQRTEQGDSAMYLCASSHPVGYGYTFGSGTRLTVV.